This entry concerns a single T cell receptor (beta chain). Antigen specificity is unknown. Partitioning of CD4+ cells yielded a CD45RA+ naive subset and a CD45RA-negative memory subset. The germline V gene encodes CDR1 MNHEY and CDR2 SVGAGI. This CDR3 contains 14 residues. With 8 bases removed from V and 6 bases from J, the gap between germline ends came to 16 bases. The data originate from a study of shared clonotypes between healthy human individuals. Study conclusions and caveats: Among four donors, roughly 5% of naive CD4 clonotypes were found in common. It was expected that sequencing depth would affect clonotype sharing among donors.

Sequencing used immunoSEQ multiplex PCR; TCRdb keeps in-frame clones, though not all of them. The table shows some 2.3 million clones, with over 85% occurring only once. This clonotype was sampled from a man younger than 30 in good health. Some clones in this sample may be carry-over from other donors' samples. Input material: naive CD4+ T cells from PBMCs. Subset in this sample: CD45RA+ positively selected. V usage is TRBV6-5 and J usage is TRBJ1-4; D not resolved. DNA of the CDR3: TGTGCCAGCGGGCCTGTAGCGGCGTATGAAAAACTGTTTTTT. This sequence encodes CASGPVAAYEKLFF.